This T cell receptor (beta chain) was sequenced for a study of identical twins (dated by TCRdb to about 2016). Background for the entire study: TCR alpha and beta repertoires from monozygotic twins, unrelated adults of various ages and cord blood were deep-sequenced to test whether fetal clonotypes persist. Replicate twin experiments were performed at different times using different library preparation protocols to rule out contamination. Paper-wide results and their limitations: Zero-insertion analyses could be partly confounded by invariant T cells such as MAIT and iNKT, though diverse VJ usage argued against such confounding for most clonotypes. The excess sharing between twins in beta out-of-frame sequences was weaker because fewer shared sequences reduced the signal-to-noise ratio. Compared with coincidental sharing between unrelated individuals, out-of-frame TCR alpha sequences shared between twins had an excess of sequences with low generation probability. Because the same donors could not be followed over many years, the conclusions relied on cross-sectional statistical analysis. In monozygotic twins, out-of-frame TCR alpha sharing was systematically underestimated by recombination models, although the models agreed with sharing between unrelated individuals. Abundant cord blood beta clonotypes had fewer insertions, young adult naive repertoires showed a similar but weaker trend, and memory repertoires showed no such trend.

Receptor amplification or capture employed 5' RACE. Sequenced using an Illumina HiSeq 2000. Template switching added a universal primer binding site, and the final cDNA carried a unique molecular identifier that allowed TCR cDNA molecules to be counted accurately. Specific primers in the conserved constant-segment region were used to synthesize first-strand cDNA for TCR alpha and beta chains. To control for contamination, each cDNA library was double barcoded with a SMART-Mk sample barcode plus Illumina barcodes. TruSeq adapter sequences and Illumina sample barcodes were added in two successive PCR steps. TCR alpha and beta cDNA libraries were sequenced on the Illumina HiSeq platform with custom primers. The authors' pipeline ran thus. MiGEC processed the raw reads to extract unique molecular identifiers, while MiXCR was used to determine the CDR3 positions. For each individual, recombination models were inferred using an EM algorithm with the repgenHMM and IGoR tools. Shared clonotype analysis was performed with the tcR package in R, normalizing sharing by the product of cloneset sizes. To study raw recombination free of thymic and clonal selection effects, out-of-frame nonproductive sequences were analyzed. TCRdb redid the processing of the public reads, applying fastp at Q25 and MiXCR, and retained in-frame beta chains. Rows are unified per CDR3 protein, each entry keeping the most common DNA and genes. The V and J calls follow TCRdb's processing rather than the paper's. In all, the sample holds roughly 540,000 distinct CDR3 sequences, and 22% of those were seen once. Of the sample, about 0.93% falls within the top ten clones.

Every donor in the study was a healthy Caucasian. Three pairs of female monozygotic twins, all aged 18 to 29 years, made up the twin cohort. CD4+ and CD8+ T cell populations were isolated with positive isolation kits from Invitrogen. V and J are truncated by 1 base and 2 bases respectively, leaving an intervening sequence of 12 bases. The CDR3 has 16 amino acids, counting the end cysteine and phenylalanine. Only the CDR3 region is kept as DNA, spanning 48 bases read in frame from base 1. As for this clonotype: Its recognized antigen is unknown. Base qualities are missing; no much larger clone stands one base away.

These data were likewise used in another study, on T cells expressing NK-cell markers. That second report states: In sorted CD3+CD56+NKG2C+, CD3+CD56+NKG2C- and CD3+CD56-NKG2C+ T-cell subsets from 7 to 9 donors, TCR beta-chain repertoires were profiled. Among the eight sequenced donors, seven were HCMV-seropositive and one was HCMV-seronegative. In several experiments an anti-gammadeltaTCR antibody was added to restrict sorting to alphabetaTCR-expressing T cells. For over five donors, the dominant CD3+CD56+NKG2C+ clonotypes were among the top 10 CD8+ clonotypes and accounted for roughly 1.0-7.5% of CD8+ T cells. Those dominant clonotypes were again the most abundant among CD3+CD56-NKG2C+ cells in several donors, at about 28.3-65%. Whether the expanded NKG2C-expressing T cell clones were specific for HCMV antigens remained unclear. Randomly selected healthy volunteers, three men and five women, were used as the eight sequenced donors. A commercial ELISA kit detecting HCMV-specific IgG in serum was used to determine HCMV serostatus. MIGEC was used to demultiplex reads and group the reads by UMI, and MiTCR was used to assemble and quantify clonotypes. Only TCR cDNA sequences supported by at least two reads were kept to exclude erroneous sequences. The tcR package was used for downstream repertoire analysis, with clonotypes matched between fractions based on CDR3 nucleotide sequence plus V segment. VDJmatch was used to annotate antigen specificity against VDJdb, with one amino acid substitution in CDR3 permitted.

Material: CD4+ T cells sorted from blood. This TCR came from a woman aged 18-35 years in good health. Recombination connected TRBV12-3 or TRBV12-4 to TRBJ2-1; a tentative D match to TRBD1 spans 5 bases. The sequence in DNA is TGTGCCAGCAGTTTAGTATGGGGCCGAGCCTACAATGAGCAGTTCTTC. Its translation is CASSLVWGRAYNEQFF.